This TCR beta chain was recovered during a study of early T cells in non-severe SARS-CoV-2 infection. About the research overall: Sequenced material consisted of bulk RNA (from unsorted whole blood), and chains were unpaired.

The study, taken as a whole, reports: Private and CD4 specificities were missed by VDJdb matching, which favored anti-spike CD8 responses.

This CDR3 comprises 15 residues. Trimming took off 3 bases at V and 0 bases at J, with 14 bases between the two ends. The V gene's germline CDR1 is SQVTM and CDR2 ANQGSEA. Unique molecular identifiers (one per individual cDNA molecule) were attached. TCRdb ran MiXCR on the 5' RACE reads and lists one entry per CDR3 protein. The top ten hold approximately 2.9% of the sample, which has about 80,000 distinct CDR3 sequences, around 16% seen once. This clonotype was recorded many times. What it recognizes is unknown. The gene calls are TRBV29-1 and TRBJ1-1; a possible D gene is TRBD1 (5 bases). The TCR comes from an adult who was a healthcare worker with PCR-confirmed SARS-CoV-2 infection or an uninfected control (not recorded which). The sequenced sample consisted of whole blood. The CDR3 region has the DNA TGCAGCGTTGAGACTGGACACGGTATGAACACTGAAGCTTTCTTT. This translates into CSVETGHGMNTEAFF. The full variable domain, completed using reference TRBV29-1 and TRBJ1-1, is SAVISQKPSRDICQRGTSLTIQCQVDSQVTMMFWYRQQPGQSLTLIATANQGSEATYESGFVIDKFPISRPNLTFSTLTVSNMSPEDSSIYLCSVETGHGMNTEAFFGQGTRLTVV.